This paragraph covers one T cell receptor (beta chain) sequence. The V end lost 7 bases, the J end lost 1 base, and 7 bases lay between the germline ends. Looked up from germline, CDR1 is SNHLY and CDR2 is FYNNEI. This CDR3 has 13 residues. This entry comes from a study of blood T cell repertoires in COVID-19. Assay: immunoSEQ multiplex PCR; the TCRdb copy retains only in-frame clones and omits some. This table holds about 220,000 clones, approximately 82% found once. The J gene is TRBJ2-2, the V gene TRBV2, with D hard to call. The material sequenced was peripheral blood. This receptor was obtained from a woman aged 45-59 years with acute or convalescent COVID-19. The CDR3 is CASNRENTGELFF. The CDR3 region has the DNA TGTGCCAGCAATCGCGAGAACACCGGGGAGCTGTTTTTT.